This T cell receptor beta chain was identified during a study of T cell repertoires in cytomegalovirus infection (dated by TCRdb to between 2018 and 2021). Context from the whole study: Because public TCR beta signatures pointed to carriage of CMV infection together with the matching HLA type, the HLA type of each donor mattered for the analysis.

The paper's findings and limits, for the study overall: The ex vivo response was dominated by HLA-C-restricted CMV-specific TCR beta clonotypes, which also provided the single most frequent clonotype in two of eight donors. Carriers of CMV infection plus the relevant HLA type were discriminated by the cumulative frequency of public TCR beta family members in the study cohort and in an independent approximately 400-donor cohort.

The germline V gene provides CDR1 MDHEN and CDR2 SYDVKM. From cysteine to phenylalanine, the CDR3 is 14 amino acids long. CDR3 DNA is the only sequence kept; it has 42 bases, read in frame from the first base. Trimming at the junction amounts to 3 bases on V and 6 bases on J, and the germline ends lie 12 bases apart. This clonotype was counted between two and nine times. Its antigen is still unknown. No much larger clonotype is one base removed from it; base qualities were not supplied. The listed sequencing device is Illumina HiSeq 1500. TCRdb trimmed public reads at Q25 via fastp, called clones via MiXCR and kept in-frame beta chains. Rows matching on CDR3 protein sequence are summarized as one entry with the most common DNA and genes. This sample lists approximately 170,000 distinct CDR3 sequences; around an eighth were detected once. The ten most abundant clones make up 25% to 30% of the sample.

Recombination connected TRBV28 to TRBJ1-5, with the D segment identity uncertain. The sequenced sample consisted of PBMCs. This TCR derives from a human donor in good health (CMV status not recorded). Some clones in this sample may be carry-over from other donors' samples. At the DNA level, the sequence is TGTGCCAGCAGTTTCGTGGGTATCACTCAGCCCCAGCATTTT. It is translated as CASSFVGITQPQHF.